This passage covers 14 T cell receptor beta chains from one sample sequenced in a study of blood T cells in healthy people across ages. Then a second PCR, running roughly 6 to 12 cycles, was carried out with a sample-barcoded 5' primer and a J-beta primer mix. Each CDR3 protein is one row after TCRdb ran MiXCR on the 5' RACE reads. The sample contains almost 1 million distinct CDR3 sequences, 51% of which appear only once. Sequences were obtained from blood. The receptor source for this set is a woman in her fifties or sixties in good health.

Remarks on this clonotype: The junction shows a germline mismatch at one end, possibly a read error. This sequence joins TRBV29-1 and TRBJ2-5, with 8 bases fitting TRBD2. The CDR3 covers 16 residues. Germline CDR1 and CDR2: SQVTM and ANQGSEA. The CDR3, as DNA: TGCAGCGTTCGGAAAACTAGCGGAGGCCCCAGGGAGACCCGGTACTTC. Translating gives CSVRKTSGGPRETRYF.

The V call is TRBV10-3, the J call TRBJ2-5; 9 bases are a match to TRBD1. The CDR3 runs to 15 residues. Trimming took 6 bases from V and 4 from J; bases not matched to a gene: 9. CDR1 ENHRY and CDR2 SYGVKD come from the germline V gene. In DNA, the CDR3 is TGTGCCATCAGCCCCGGGACAGGGTCCCGAGAGACCCAGTACTTC. It encodes CAISPGTGSRETQYF.

This clonotype was seen more than once but under ten times. The rearrangement joins TRBV20-1 to TRBJ2-1, with D hard to call. The CDR3 is made up of 15 amino acids. Trimming took off 6 bases at V and 2 bases at J, with 17 bases between the two ends. The germline V gene encodes CDR1 DFQATT and CDR2 SNEGSKA (reference sequence). CDR3 region: CSAQTTPTAYNEQFF. The CDR3 DNA is TGCAGTGCCCAGACCACTCCGACCGCCTACAATGAGCAGTTCTTC.

About this clonotype: One end of the junction is discordant with germline, which a read error may explain. The rearrangement uses TRBV27 and TRBJ2-5; no clear D gene. The last part of the DNA fits TRBJ2-7 better; the J call may be wrong. Germline values: CDR1 MNHEY, CDR2 SMNVEV (reference sequence). The CDR3 extends over 14 amino acids. The CDR3: CASSVSGFLYEQYF. The CDR3 region has the DNA TGTGCCAGCAGTGTATCGGGCTTTCTGTACGAGCAGTACTTC.

The rearrangement uses TRBV29-1 and TRBJ2-3; 10 bases align to TRBD2. The CDR3 covers 13 residues. Germline V gives CDR1 SQVTM, CDR2 ANQGSEA. The V segment lost 5 bases and the J segment 6 bases; nucleotides outside the gene matches: 5. CDR3 nucleotide sequence: TGCAGCGTTTGTCAAGCGGGAGGGGATACGCAGTATTTT. Protein: CSVCQAGGDTQYF.

This clonotype was detected only a few times. The chain employs TRBV5-1 and TRBJ2-3; 10 bases align to TRBD1. The V segment lost 5 bases and the J segment 5 bases; nucleotides outside the gene matches: 11. The CDR3 spans 16 residues. CDR1 is SGHRS and CDR2 is YFSETQ in the germline V gene. For the CDR3, the DNA is TGCGCCAGCAGATTCCAGACAGGGGGCACAGGAGATACGCAGTATTTT. It specifies CASRFQTGGTGDTQYF.

The V and J genes are TRBV20-1 and TRBJ2-2; the D is unclear. The CDR3 is 14 residues long. Per the germline V gene, CDR1 is DFQATT and CDR2 is SNEGSKA (reference sequence). V dropped 8 bases and J dropped 2 bases, with 15 bases sitting between them. CDR3 in amino acids: CSTILLGNTGELFF. The CDR3 DNA follows: TGCAGTACCATTTTATTGGGAAACACCGGGGAGCTGTTTTTT.

The genes are TRBV29-1 and TRBJ1-2; D unclear. Germline values: CDR1 SQVTM, CDR2 ANQGSEA. CDR3 length equals 14 residues. Trimming cost V 2 bases and J 8 bases, with 18 bases left between them. This chain's CDR3 is CSVEPTWCVGGYTF. In DNA form, the CDR3 reads TGCAGCGTTGAACCCACTTGGTGCGTTGGGGGCTACACCTTC.

By sample share, this clonotype is medium-sized (0.01 to 0.1%). The rearrangement uses TRBV7-9 and TRBJ2-1; D may be TRBD2 (6 bases). This CDR3 is built from 12 residues. Trimming removed 5 bases at V and 10 bases at J, with 12 bases between. The V gene's germline CDR1 is SEHNR and CDR2 FQNEAQ (reference sequence). CDR3 sequence: CASSDGGLEQFF. The CDR3 DNA sequence: TGTGCCAGCAGCGACGGGGGACTCGAGCAGTTCTTC.

This chain connects TRBV6-5 to TRBJ2-4, with D possibly being TRBD1 or TRBD2 (5 bases each). Gene TRBJ2-5 matches the end of the DNA better, so the J call may be wrong. This CDR3 is 16 amino acids long. CDR1 is MNHEY, CDR2 SVGAGI, per germline. In DNA form, the CDR3 reads TGTGCCAGCAGTTACAGTAGGGGAGTCGAGGGGGAGACCCAGTACTTC. It specifies CASSYSRGVEGETQYF.

V and J are TRBV7-2 and TRBJ2-5, with TRBD2 identical over 14 bases. Trimming removed 1 base from V and 11 bases from J; junction bases left unmatched: 15. The germline V gene has CDR1 SGHTA and CDR2 FQGNSA. The CDR3 is made up of 18 amino acids. The CDR3 sequence is CASSLVPGGLAGETEQYF. CDR3 DNA sequence: TGTGCCAGCAGCTTAGTTCCAGGGGGACTAGCGGGAGAGACTGAGCAGTACTTC.

This sequence joins TRBV28 and TRBJ2-6, with D maybe TRBD1 (6 bases). Trimming pared 3 bases from V and 11 bases from J, leaving 14 bases between. CDR3 length: 14 residues. CDR1 MDHEN and CDR2 SYDVKM come from the germline V gene. As DNA, the CDR3 is TGTGCCAGCAGTTTTCACTCCACAGGGTACGTCCTGACTTTC. Translation: CASSFHSTGYVLTF.

The V call is TRBV11-2, the J call TRBJ2-6; D is undetermined. Germline lookup yields CDR1 SGHAT and CDR2 FQNNGV. Trimming stripped 0 bases from V and 3 bases from J, with 15 bases between. This CDR3 has 18 residues. CDR3 in DNA: TGTGCCAGCAGCTTAGATCTGGGAAGGCTTAGTGGGGCCAACGTCCTGACTTTC. Its protein product is CASSLDLGRLSGANVLTF.

This chain uses TRBV3-1 with TRBJ1-5; unclear D gene. Germline V gene sequence: CDR1 LGHDT, CDR2 YNNKEL (reference sequence). The CDR3 covers 12 residues. The ends were cut back, 1 base at V and 11 bases at J, with 9 bases in the middle. CDR3 amino acids: CASSQGTFSQHF. CDR3 nucleotide sequence: TGTGCCAGCAGCCAAGGGACTTTCTCCCAGCATTTT.